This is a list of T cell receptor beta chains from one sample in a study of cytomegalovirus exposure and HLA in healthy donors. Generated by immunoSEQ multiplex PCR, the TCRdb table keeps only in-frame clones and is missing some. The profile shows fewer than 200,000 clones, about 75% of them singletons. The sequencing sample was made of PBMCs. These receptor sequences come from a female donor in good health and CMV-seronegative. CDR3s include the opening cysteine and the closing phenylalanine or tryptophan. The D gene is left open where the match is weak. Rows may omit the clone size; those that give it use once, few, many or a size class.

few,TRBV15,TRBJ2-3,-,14,CATSRSRQSDTQYF,TGTGCCACCAGCAGATCACGACAGTCAGATACGCAGTATTTT
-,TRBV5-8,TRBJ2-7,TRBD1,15,CASSPPGTGLGEQYF,TGTGCCAGCAGCCCCCCCGGGACAGGGCTTGGTGAGCAGTACTTC
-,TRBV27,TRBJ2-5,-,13,CASSFQYQETQYF,TGTGCCAGCAGTTTTCAGTACCAAGAGACCCAGTACTTC
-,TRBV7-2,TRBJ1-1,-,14,CASRSRTANTEAFF,TGTGCCAGCAGATCGCGGACAGCAAACACTGAAGCTTTCTTT
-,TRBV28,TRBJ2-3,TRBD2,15,CASSPGLAGGDTQYF,TGTGCCAGCAGCCCTGGACTAGCGGGTGGAGATACGCAGTATTTT
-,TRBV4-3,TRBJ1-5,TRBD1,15,CASSLSGQGEEPQHF,TGCGCCAGCAGCCTGAGTGGACAGGGAGAGGAGCCCCAGCATTTT
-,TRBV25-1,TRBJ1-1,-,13,CASRGGRDTEAFF,TGTGCCAGCAGGGGGGGGCGAGACACTGAAGCTTTCTTT
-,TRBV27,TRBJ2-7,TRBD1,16,CASSPEGGTGGYEQYF,TGTGCCAGCAGTCCCGAGGGGGGGACAGGGGGCTACGAGCAGTACTTC
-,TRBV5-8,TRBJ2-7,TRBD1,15,CASSSGQGSSYEQYF,TGTGCCAGCAGCTCGGGACAGGGGAGCTCCTACGAGCAGTACTTC
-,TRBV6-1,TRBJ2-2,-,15,CASSPRAGAGGELFF,TGTGCCAGCAGTCCACGTGCGGGGGCGGGCGGGGAGCTGTTTTTT
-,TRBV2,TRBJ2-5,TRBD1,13,CASRKGGAGTQYF,TGTGCCAGCAGGAAAGGGGGCGCGGGGACCCAGTACTTC
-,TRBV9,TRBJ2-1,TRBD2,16,CASSVDGRRILGEQFF,TGTGCCAGCAGCGTAGACGGGAGGAGAATACTTGGTGAGCAGTTCTTC
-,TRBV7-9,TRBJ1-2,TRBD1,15,CASSDRQGTLYGYTF,TGTGCCAGCAGTGATCGACAGGGGACTTTATATGGCTACACCTTC
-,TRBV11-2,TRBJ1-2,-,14,CASSLGGQFYGYTF,TGTGCCAGCAGCTTGGGGGGGCAATTCTATGGCTACACCTTC
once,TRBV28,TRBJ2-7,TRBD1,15,CASSFPRQGTYEQYF,TGTGCCAGCAGTTTCCCCCGACAGGGGACCTACGAGCAGTACTTC
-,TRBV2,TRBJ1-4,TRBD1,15,CASSEGGTANEKLFF,TGTGCCAGCAGTGAAGGAGGGACAGCTAATGAAAAACTGTTTTTT
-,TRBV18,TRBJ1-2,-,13,CASSPVGDYGYTF,TGTGCCAGCTCACCTGTTGGAGACTATGGCTACACCTTC
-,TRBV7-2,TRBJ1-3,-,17,CASSLAVGYSSGNTIYF,TGTGCCAGCAGCTTAGCGGTAGGCTACAGCTCTGGAAACACCATATATTTT
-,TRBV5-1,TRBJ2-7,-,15,CASSVNQGSDYEQYF,TGCGCCAGCAGCGTTAACCAGGGGTCCGACTACGAGCAGTACTTC
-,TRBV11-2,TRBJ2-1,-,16,CASSPTSGSAYNEQFF,TGTGCCAGCAGCCCGACCAGCGGGTCGGCCTACAATGAGCAGTTCTTC
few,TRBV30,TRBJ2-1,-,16,CAWSGSGSFIYNEQFF,TGTGCCTGGAGTGGAAGTGGGAGCTTCATCTACAATGAGCAGTTCTTC
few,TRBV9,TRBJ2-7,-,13,CASSASTVGEQYF,TGTGCCAGCAGCGCATCGACAGTAGGCGAGCAGTACTTC
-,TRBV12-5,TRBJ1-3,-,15,CASGLFTGPGNTIYF,TGTGCTAGTGGTTTGTTTACAGGGCCTGGAAACACCATATATTTT